This TCR beta chain was observed in a study of cytomegalovirus exposure and HLA in healthy donors. About the study: The study's early data release held 80 million to 95 million unique TCRs from HLA-typed donors. Overall study results and limits: TCR beta chains numbering roughly 150 were designated cytomegalovirus-associated.

The PCR had 60 Vbeta and 13 Jbeta primers. Clones were sequenced by immunoSEQ multiplex PCR, and TCRdb holds only the in-frame ones, with some missing. Of 150,000 to 200,000 clones listed, roughly 80% are singletons. The V gene lost 5 bases and the J gene lost 10 bases, with 13 bases spanning the gap. Germline V CDR1 and CDR2: SEHNR, FQNEAQ (reference sequence). The CDR3 runs 12 residues. Regarding this clone: The target antigen is unknown.

The J gene is TRBJ2-3, the V gene TRBV7-9; maybe TRBD1 (6 bases). Sequencing input: PBMCs. The clonotype was recovered from a male donor in good health and CMV-seronegative. In DNA form, the CDR3 reads TGTGCCAGCAGCGAACAGGGTGATGCGCAGTATTTT. It specifies CASSEQGDAQYF.